This T cell receptor beta chain derives from a study of beta chain features in type 1 diabetes (dated by TCRdb to the late 2010s). For context, the study as a whole: Mean age, gender distribution, total cell number and subset yield were not different between patients and healthy donors. The study compared the TCRB repertoires of sorted circulating CD4+ T cell subsets in recently diagnosed type 1 diabetes patients with those in matched healthy donors. A total of roughly 99 million sorted cells were examined across all samples, and the number of cells per subset was strongly correlated with RNA yield. Regulatory and stem cell-like memory subsets were isolated from only 8 patients and roughly 8 healthy donors, whereas naive and central memory subsets came from all 30 or so donors. Points the paper makes about the study in general: PCR may preferentially amplify shorter templates, but because patient and control samples were amplified and corrected together, any resulting skew would affect both groups equally. Type 1 diabetes patients showed a moderate but significant shortening of TCRB CDR3 length in all four CD4+ subsets. Fewer insertions and more nucleotide deletions at VDJ recombination sites were observed in patients with type 1 diabetes, implying thymic rearrangement abnormalities. Sequencing cDNA rather than genomic DNA could over-represent highly expressing activated cells, although activation and CD3 levels did not differ between groups. Naive, central memory and regulatory TCRB repertoires appeared to be more alike among patients than among healthy donors. Only small numbers of individuals were included in the HLA sub-analyses, which left unresolved whether HLA type had any influence on TCRB rearrangement.

Each donor gave one peripheral blood draw, averaging approximately 110 mL, which was collected into heparinised tubes. Naive, central memory, regulatory and stem cell-like memory CD4+ T cells were sorted on a BD FACSAria II using a panel including CD45RO, CCR7, CD25, CD127, CD95 and CD27. Every sorted population had a purity above 95%. PBMCs were isolated right away by Lymphoprep density gradient centrifugation and were stained directly, without culture. Samples were stained and sorted in pairs, with one healthy donor and one patient per experiment, so that batch effects were minimized. The germline V gene (reference sequence) specifies MNHNY as CDR1 and SVGAGI as CDR2. The trim is 2 bases for V and 7 bases for J, with a gap of 21 bases between the germline ends. There are 16 amino acids in the CDR3, from cysteine to phenylalanine inclusive. Of the read, only the CDR3 DNA is kept; its 48 bases are in frame from base 1.

All of the isolated RNA was reverse transcribed with the High Capacity cDNA Reverse Transcription Kit, so expressed TCRB transcripts were sequenced. Deep immunoSEQ sequencing was performed on naive, central memory and regulatory T cell samples, with an average of roughly 3.6 million total reads per sample. Sorted cells were lysed in RLT buffer, and RNA was extracted using DNase-treated RNeasy Micro or Mini kits according to cell number. To prevent cross-contamination, every cell subset was processed on its own, while patient and healthy donor samples were processed together. TCRB sequences were amplified from cDNA with the immunoSEQ multiplex PCR, producing 87-bp fragments spanning the CDR3 region. The amplicons were sequenced using the Illumina HiSeq platform. The source study handled its data this way. PCR bias was computationally corrected using synthetic template baselines, reads within Hamming distance 2 were collapsed, and singletons that could not be merged were discarded. Reads were aligned to IMGT to assign V, D and J genes, CDR3 length, and insertions or deletions at six rearrangement sites. Clonotype counts were normalized to sorted cell number within each subset before computing true diversity and Gini coefficients with the tcR R package. Repertoire sharing was quantified using the overlap coefficient calculated on TCRB nucleotide sequences. Out-of-frame TCRB sequences from naive cells were analyzed as a proxy for the pre-selection repertoire. Sourced from immuneACCESS, this table was stored by TCRdb with only in-frame sequences that have V and J called. A share of the clones is absent; for the studies checked, an unresolved V gene accounts for under half, and the remainder has no known explanation. V, J and clone size were drawn from that table, and D and trimming were deduced from the DNA. This sample is represented by 900,000 or so clones; roughly 16% of them were singletons. The ten largest clones add up to 0.023% of the sample.

As to this clone: Its antigen remains undetermined. No much larger clone exists at a distance of one base, and base qualities are not known.

The sequencing sample was made of naive CD4+ T cells from blood. What this sample's cell subset or site label stands for: true naive CD4+ T cells. The sequence came from a woman in her late teens or twenties in good health. Rearrangement joined TRBV6-6 to TRBJ2-7; the D gene is perhaps TRBD2, on 7 matching bases. The CDR3 here reads CASSYPTGREQGEQYF. The DNA reads TGTGCCAGCAGTTACCCCACCGGGCGGGAGCAGGGGGAGCAGTACTTC.